The 5 T cell receptor beta chains listed next were all sequenced from one sample in a study of blood T cell repertoires in COVID-19. Here immunoSEQ multiplex PCR was the method, and the copy in TCRdb shows in-frame clones only, minus some. The sample shows 200,000 to 300,000 clones, around 86% of them seen only once. Input material: peripheral blood. The receptors shown here come from a woman aged 55-69 years with COVID-19, enrolled during active disease.

This chain joins TRBV7-2 and TRBJ2-7, with D possibly TRBD1 on 6 matching bases. Trimming stripped 0 bases from V and 2 bases from J, with 8 bases between. CDR3 length: 14 residues. Germline-derived CDR1 and CDR2 are SGHTA and FQGNSA. CDR3 region: CASSLAGAPYEQYF. The CDR3 nucleotides are TGTGCCAGCAGCTTAGCGGGGGCTCCCTACGAGCAGTACTTC.

This sequence joins TRBV7-2 and TRBJ2-1; 7 bases are shared with TRBD2. CDR3 length: 15 residues. The J segment lost 2 bases and the V segment lost 6 bases, leaving 7 bases of the junction unmatched. Per the germline V gene, CDR1 is SGHTA and CDR2 is FQGNSA. CDR3 nucleotide sequence: TGTGCCAGCAGATTCCTAGCGGCCCCCTACAATGAGCAGTTCTTC. Residues: CASRFLAAPYNEQFF.

V is TRBV3-1 (or the pseudogene TRBV3-2) and J is TRBJ2-2; TRBD2 matches 7 bases. This CDR3 region has 16 residues. Trimming removed 6 bases from V and 3 bases from J; junction bases left unmatched: 10. CDR1 and CDR2 (germline): LGHDT, YNNKEL (reference sequence). CDR3 nucleotides: TGTGCCAGCAGTCATCGACCTCTAGCGGACACCGGGGAGCTGTTTTTT. Translation: CASSHRPLADTGELFF.

A remark on this clone: Germline and junction disagree at one end, which may indicate a read error. This sequence joins TRBV29-1 and TRBJ2-7; 9 bases are a match to TRBD1. The germline gives CDR1 SQVTM, CDR2 ANQGSEA. CDR3 length: 14 residues. The CDR3, as DNA: TGCAGCGTGGAAGGACAGGGGCGGCCCTACGAGCAGTACTTC. Its translation is CSVEGQGRPYEQYF.

This chain joins TRBV11-2 and TRBJ2-7; D unresolved. The CDR3 runs to 11 residues. Germline V gene lookup returns CDR1 SGHAT and CDR2 FQNNGV. V dropped 1 base and J dropped 9 bases, with 7 bases sitting between them. The CDR3, as DNA: TGTGCCAGCAGCTTAGCGGGTGGGCAGTACTTC. Translation: CASSLAGGQYF.